This T cell receptor beta chain was captured by sequencing in a study of control samples from healthy donors and cancer patients. The CDR3 is 11 residues long. Trimming pared 3 bases from V and 9 bases from J, leaving 6 bases between. Per the germline V gene, CDR1 is DFQATT and CDR2 is SNEGSKA (reference sequence). Measured with immunoSEQ multiplex PCR; TCRdb has only the in-frame clones, and not every one. The sample lists roughly 95,000 clones; 88% were seen once. The chain links TRBV20-1 to TRBJ1-6; no clear D gene. The specimen was blood. The TCR comes from a man aged 25-45 years in good health. The CDR3 nucleotides read TGCAGTGCTAGGGTTGGTTCACCCCTCCACTTT. This translates into CSARVGSPLHF.